This T cell receptor beta chain was profiled in a study of beta chain features in type 1 diabetes. Study results and caveats: Shorter templates might be favored by PCR, equally in patients and controls.

This clone was counted between two and nine times. Its antigen is currently unknown. Reverse transcribing all isolated RNA meant expressed TCRB transcripts were sequenced. Produced via immunoSEQ multiplex PCR; TCRdb's table is partial and in-frame only. The data show about 360,000 clones, over 10% seen once. The CDR3 totals 16 residues. CDR1 and CDR2 from the germline V gene are MNHNS and SASEGT. V shed 5 bases and J shed 9 bases, with 23 bases lying between them. Sequencing was carried out using naive CD4+ T cells from blood. The chain combines TRBV6-1 with TRBJ2-1; possibly TRBD2 for D (6 bases). The receptor comes from a man aged 18-30 years in good health. The CDR3 DNA is TGTGCCAGCAGTCAAGAAACGGACTCTAGGGGAGGTGAGCAGTTCTTC. Protein product: CASSQETDSRGGEQFF.